This TCR beta chain originates from a study of blood T cell repertoires in COVID-19. Trimming took 1 base from V and 3 from J, leaving 12 bases between them. The CDR3 sequence is 16 residues long. Germline V gene data show CDR1 as SNHLY and CDR2 as FYNNEI. The repertoire was sequenced with immunoSEQ multiplex PCR; TCRdb's copy has only in-frame clones and lacks some. The data hold under 250,000 clones, with around 78% observed a single time. Sequencing was carried out using peripheral blood. V gene TRBV2 combines with J gene TRBJ1-4; D unclear. The source of this sequence is a woman in her seventies with active or convalescent COVID-19. CDR3 residues: CASSEVGRIPNEKLFF. CDR3 bases: TGTGCCAGCAGTGAAGTGGGCAGGATCCCTAATGAAAAACTGTTTTTT.